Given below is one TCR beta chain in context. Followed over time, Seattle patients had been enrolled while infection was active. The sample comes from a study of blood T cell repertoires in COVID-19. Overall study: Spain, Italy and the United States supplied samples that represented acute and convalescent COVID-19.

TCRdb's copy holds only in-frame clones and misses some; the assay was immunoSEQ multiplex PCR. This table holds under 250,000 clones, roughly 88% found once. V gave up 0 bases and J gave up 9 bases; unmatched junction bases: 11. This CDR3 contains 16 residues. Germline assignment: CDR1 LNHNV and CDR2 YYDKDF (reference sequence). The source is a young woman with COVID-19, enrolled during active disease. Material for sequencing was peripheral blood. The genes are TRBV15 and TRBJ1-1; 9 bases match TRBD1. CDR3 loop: CATSRESWTGEAQAFF. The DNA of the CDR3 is TGTGCCACCAGCAGAGAATCATGGACAGGGGAGGCCCAAGCTTTCTTT.